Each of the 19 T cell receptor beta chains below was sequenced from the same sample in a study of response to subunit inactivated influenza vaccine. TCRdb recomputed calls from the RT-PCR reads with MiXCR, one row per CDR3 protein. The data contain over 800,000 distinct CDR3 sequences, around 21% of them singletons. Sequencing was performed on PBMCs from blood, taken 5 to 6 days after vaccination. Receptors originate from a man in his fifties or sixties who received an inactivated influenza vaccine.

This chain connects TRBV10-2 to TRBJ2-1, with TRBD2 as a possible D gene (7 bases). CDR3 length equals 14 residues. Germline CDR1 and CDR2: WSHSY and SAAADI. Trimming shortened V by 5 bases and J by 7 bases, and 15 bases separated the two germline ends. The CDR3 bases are TGCGCCAGCAGTAGGGGGGGCCGAGGGAATGAGCAGTTCTTC. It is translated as CASSRGGRGNEQFF.

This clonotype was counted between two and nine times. The DNA for the CDR3 is TGTGCCACCAGCAGAGAACAGGTCACAGATACGCAGTATTTT. Its protein is CATSREQVTDTQYF. The rearrangement links TRBV15 to TRBJ2-3; possibly TRBD1 for D (5 bases). Trimming cost V 0 bases and J 2 bases, with 6 bases left between them. Germline CDR1 reads LNHNV; CDR2 reads YYDKDF (reference sequence). The CDR3 spans 14 residues.

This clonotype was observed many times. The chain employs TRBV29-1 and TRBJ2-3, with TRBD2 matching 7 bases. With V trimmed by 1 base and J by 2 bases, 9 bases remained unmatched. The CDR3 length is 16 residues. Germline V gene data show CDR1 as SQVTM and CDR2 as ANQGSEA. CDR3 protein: CSVEGWASGFTDTQYF. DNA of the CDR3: TGCAGCGTTGAAGGTTGGGCTAGCGGCTTCACAGATACGCAGTATTTT.

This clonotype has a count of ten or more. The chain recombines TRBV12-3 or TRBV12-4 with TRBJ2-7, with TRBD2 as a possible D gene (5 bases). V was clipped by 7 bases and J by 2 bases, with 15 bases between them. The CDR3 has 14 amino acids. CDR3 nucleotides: TGTGCCAGCACCCAAACCGGGAAAACCTACGAGCAGTACTTC. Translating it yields CASTQTGKTYEQYF.

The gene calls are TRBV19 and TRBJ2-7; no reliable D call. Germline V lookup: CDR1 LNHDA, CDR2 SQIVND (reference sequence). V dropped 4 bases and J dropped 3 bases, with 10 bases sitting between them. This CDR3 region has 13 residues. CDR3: CASSTTGLYEQYF. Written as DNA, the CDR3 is TGTGCCAGTAGTACCACGGGTCTCTACGAGCAGTACTTC.

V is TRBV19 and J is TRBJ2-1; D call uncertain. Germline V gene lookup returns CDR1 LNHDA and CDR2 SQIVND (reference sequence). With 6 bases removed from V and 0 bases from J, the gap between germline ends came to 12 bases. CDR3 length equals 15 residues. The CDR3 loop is CASRPIYSSYNEQFF. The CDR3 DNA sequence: TGTGCCAGTAGGCCAATTTACAGCTCCTACAATGAGCAGTTCTTC.

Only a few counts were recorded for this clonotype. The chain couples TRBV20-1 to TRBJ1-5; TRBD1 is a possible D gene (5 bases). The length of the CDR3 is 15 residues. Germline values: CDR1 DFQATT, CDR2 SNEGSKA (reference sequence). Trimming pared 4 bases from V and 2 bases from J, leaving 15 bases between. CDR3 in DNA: TGCAGTGCTATTCAATGGGGCGGAGGCAATCAGCCCCAGCATTTT. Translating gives CSAIQWGGGNQPQHF.

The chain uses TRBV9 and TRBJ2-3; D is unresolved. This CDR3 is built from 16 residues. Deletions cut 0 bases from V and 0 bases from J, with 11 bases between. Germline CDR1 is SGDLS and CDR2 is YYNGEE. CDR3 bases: TGTGCCAGCAGCGTAGGGTTGGCCGTGAGCACAGATACGCAGTATTTT. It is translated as CASSVGLAVSTDTQYF. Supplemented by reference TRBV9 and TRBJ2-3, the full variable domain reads DSGVTQTPKHLITATGQRVTLRCSPRSGDLSVYWYQQSLDQGLQFLIQYYNGEERAKGNILERFSAQQFPDLHSELNLSSLELGDSALYFCASSVGLAVSTDTQYFGPGTRLTVL.

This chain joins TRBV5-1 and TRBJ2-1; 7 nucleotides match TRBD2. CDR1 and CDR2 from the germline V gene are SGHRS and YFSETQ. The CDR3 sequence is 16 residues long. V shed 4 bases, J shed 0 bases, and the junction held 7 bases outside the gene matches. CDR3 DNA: TGCGCCAGCAGCACCCTAGCGGAAACCTCCTACAATGAGCAGTTCTTC. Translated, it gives CASSTLAETSYNEQFF. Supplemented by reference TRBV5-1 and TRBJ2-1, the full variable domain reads KAGVTQTPRYLIKTRGQQVTLSCSPISGHRSVSWYQQTPGQGLQFLFEYFSETQRNKGNFPGRFSGRQFSNSRSEMNVSTLELGDSALYLCASSTLAETSYNEQFFGPGTRLTVL.

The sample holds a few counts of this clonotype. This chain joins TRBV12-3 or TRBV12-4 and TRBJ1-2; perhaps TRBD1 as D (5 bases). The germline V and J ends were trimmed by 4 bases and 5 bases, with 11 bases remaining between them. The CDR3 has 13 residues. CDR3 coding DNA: TGTGCCAGCAGTTACCAGGGAGAGTATGGCTACACCTTC. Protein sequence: CASSYQGEYGYTF.

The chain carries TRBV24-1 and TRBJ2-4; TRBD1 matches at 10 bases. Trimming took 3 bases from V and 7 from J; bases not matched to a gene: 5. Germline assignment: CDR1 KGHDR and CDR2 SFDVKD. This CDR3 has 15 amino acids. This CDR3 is CATSDTGTGDNIQYF. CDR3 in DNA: TGTGCCACCAGTGATACCGGGACAGGGGACAACATTCAGTACTTC.

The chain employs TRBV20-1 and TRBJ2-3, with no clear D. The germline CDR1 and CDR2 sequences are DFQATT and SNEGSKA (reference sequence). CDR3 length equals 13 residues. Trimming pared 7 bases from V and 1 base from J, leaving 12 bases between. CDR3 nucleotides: TGCAGTGGACGAAGGCTAGGCACAGATACGCAGTATTTT. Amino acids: CSGRRLGTDTQYF.

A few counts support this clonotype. CDR3 nucleotides: TGTGCCAGCAGTTACGGGACTGCCATTGAGCAGTTCTTC. Translating it yields CASSYGTAIEQFF. J is TRBJ2-1 and V is TRBV6-6, with TRBD2 as a possible D gene (6 bases). CDR1 is MNHNY, CDR2 SVGAGI, per germline (reference sequence). The CDR3 has 13 amino acids. V gave up 2 bases and J gave up 9 bases, with 11 bases separating them.

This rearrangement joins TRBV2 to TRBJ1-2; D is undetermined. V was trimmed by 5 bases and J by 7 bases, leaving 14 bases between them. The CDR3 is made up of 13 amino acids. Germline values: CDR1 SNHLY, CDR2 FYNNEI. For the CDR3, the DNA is TGTGCCAGCAGTCCCGGACTTGGATTTGGCTACACCTTC. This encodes CASSPGLGFGYTF.

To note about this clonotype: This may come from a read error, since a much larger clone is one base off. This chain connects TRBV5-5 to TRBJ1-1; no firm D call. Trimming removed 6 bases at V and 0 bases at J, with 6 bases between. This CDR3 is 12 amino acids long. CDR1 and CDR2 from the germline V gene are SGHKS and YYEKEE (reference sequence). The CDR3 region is CASNFMNTEAFF. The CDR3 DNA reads TGTGCCAGCAACTTTATGAACACTGAAGCTTTCTTT.

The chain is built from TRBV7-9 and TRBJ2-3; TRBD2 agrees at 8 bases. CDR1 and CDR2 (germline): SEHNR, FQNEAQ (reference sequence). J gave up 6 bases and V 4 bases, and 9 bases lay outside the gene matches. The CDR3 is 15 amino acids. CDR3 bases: TGTGCCAGCAGCTCTTTTCGGACTAGCTCGGATACGCAGTATTTT. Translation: CASSSFRTSSDTQYF.

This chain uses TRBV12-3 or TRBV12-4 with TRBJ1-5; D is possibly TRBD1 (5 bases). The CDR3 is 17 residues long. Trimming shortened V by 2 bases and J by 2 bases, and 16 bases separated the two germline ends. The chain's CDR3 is CASSLRGRAEGNQPQHF. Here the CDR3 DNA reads TGTGCCAGCAGTTTAAGGGGCAGGGCGGAGGGCAATCAGCCCCAGCATTTT.

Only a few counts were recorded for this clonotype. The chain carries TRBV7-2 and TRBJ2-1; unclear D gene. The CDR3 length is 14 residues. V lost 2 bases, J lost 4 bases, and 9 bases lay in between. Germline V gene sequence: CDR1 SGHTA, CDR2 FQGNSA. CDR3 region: CASSLIPEYNEQFF. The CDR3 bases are TGTGCCAGCAGCTTAATCCCCGAATACAATGAGCAGTTCTTC.

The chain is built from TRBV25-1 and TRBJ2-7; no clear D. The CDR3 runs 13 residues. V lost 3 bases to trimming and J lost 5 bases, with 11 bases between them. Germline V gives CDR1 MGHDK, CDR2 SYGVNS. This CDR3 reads CASSDFVNHEQYF. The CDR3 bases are TGTGCCAGCAGTGACTTTGTTAACCACGAGCAGTACTTC.